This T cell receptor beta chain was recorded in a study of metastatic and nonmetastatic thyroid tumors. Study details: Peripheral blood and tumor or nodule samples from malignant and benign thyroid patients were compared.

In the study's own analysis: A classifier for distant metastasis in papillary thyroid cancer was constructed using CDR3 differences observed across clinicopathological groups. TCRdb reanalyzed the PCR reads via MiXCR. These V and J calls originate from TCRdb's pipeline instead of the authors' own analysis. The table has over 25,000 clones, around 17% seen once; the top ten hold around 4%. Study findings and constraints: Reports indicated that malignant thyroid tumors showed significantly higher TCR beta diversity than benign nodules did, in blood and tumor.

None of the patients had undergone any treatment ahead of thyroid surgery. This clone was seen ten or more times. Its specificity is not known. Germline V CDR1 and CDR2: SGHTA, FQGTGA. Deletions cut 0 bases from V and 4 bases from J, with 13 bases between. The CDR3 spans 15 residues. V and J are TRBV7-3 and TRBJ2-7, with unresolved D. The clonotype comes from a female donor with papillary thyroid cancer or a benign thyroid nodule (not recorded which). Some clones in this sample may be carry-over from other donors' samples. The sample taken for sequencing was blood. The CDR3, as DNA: TGTGCCAGCAGCTTAACGCCTGAACCAAATTACGAGCAGTACTTC. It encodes CASSLTPEPNYEQYF.